This T cell receptor (beta chain) stems from a study of radiotherapy plus CTLA-4 blockade in lung cancer. The study gave focal radiation plus ipilimumab CTLA-4 blockade to patients with chemo-refractory metastatic non-small-cell lung cancer. Sequenced by immunoSEQ multiplex PCR; TCRdb stores in-frame clones only, minus some. The sample lists about 98,000 clones, more than 75% occurring once. This TCR came from a human donor with non-small cell lung cancer who had a partial response to radiotherapy plus ipilimumab. Specimen: peripheral blood, collected from a patient treated with radiotherapy plus ipilimumab.

The DNA of the CDR3 is TGTGCCAGCAGCGTAAGGAGCTCTGGGGCCAACGTCCTGACTTTC. Protein product: CASSVRSSGANVLTF. The chain combines TRBV9 with TRBJ2-6; D ambiguous. Germline CDR1 reads SGDLS; CDR2 reads YYNGEE. The CDR3 runs 15 residues. V was clipped by 1 base and J by 0 bases, with 5 bases between them.